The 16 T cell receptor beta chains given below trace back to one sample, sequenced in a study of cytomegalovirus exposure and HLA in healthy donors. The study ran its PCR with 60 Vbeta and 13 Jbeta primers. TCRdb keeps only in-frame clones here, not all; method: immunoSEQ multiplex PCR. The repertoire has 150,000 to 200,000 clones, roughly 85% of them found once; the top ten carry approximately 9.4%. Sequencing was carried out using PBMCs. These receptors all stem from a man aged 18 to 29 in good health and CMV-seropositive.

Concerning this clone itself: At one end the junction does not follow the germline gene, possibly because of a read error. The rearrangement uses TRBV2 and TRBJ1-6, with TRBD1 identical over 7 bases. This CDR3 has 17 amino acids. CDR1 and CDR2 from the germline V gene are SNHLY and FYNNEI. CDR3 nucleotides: TGTGCCAGCAGTGATTTAGTTCGGCCAGGGGGGAATTCACCCCCCCACTTT. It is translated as CASSDLVRPGGNSPPHF.

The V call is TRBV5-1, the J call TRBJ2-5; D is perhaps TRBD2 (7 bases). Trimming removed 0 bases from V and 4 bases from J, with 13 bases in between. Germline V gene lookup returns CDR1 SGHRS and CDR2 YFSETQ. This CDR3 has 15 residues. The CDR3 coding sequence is TGCGCCAGCAGCTTGGAAGGGAGGGGGGGAGAGACCCAGTACTTC. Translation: CASSLEGRGGETQYF.

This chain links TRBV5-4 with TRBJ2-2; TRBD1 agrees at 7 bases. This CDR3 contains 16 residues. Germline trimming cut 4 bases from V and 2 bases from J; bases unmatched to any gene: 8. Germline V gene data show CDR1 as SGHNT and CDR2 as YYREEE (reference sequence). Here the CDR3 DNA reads TGTGCCAGCAGCCCCTTCGGACAGGTCAACACCGGGGAGCTGTTTTTT. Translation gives CASSPFGQVNTGELFF.

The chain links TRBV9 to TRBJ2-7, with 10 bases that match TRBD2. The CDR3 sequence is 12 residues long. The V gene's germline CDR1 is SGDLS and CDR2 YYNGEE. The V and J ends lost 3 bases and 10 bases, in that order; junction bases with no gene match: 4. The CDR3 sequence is CASSDLAGAQYF. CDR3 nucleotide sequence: TGTGCCAGCAGCGACCTAGCGGGGGCCCAGTACTTC.

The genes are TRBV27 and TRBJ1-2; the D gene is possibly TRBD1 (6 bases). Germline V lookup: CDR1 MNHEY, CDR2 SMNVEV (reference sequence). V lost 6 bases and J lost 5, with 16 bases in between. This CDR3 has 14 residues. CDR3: CASRSQGNQYGYTF. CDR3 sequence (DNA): TGTGCCAGCAGGTCACAGGGCAATCAGTATGGCTACACCTTC.

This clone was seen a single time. The CDR3 DNA reads as TGTGCCAGCTCGGCGTCCGGGGTGAATAGCAATCAGCCCCAGCATTTT. Protein: CASSASGVNSNQPQHF. V usage is TRBV27 and J usage is TRBJ1-5; no firm D call. The CDR3 has 16 residues. Germline V lookup: CDR1 MNHEY, CDR2 SMNVEV (reference sequence). V lost 8 bases and J 0 bases, leaving 17 bases between the germline ends.

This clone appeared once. CDR3 loop: CASSSSLGSSYNEQFF. In nucleotides, the CDR3 is TGTGCCAGCAGCTCAAGCCTGGGGAGCTCCTACAATGAGCAGTTCTTC. The chain links TRBV11-2 to TRBJ2-1, with a possible D match to TRBD2 (5 bases). Trimming cost V 4 bases and J 0 bases, with 13 bases left between them. CDR3 length: 16 amino acids. The germline CDR1 and CDR2 sequences are SGHAT and FQNNGV.

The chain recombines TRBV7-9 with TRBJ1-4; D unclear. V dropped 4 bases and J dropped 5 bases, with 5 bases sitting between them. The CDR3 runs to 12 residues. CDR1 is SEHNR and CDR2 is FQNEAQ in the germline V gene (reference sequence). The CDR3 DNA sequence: TGTGCCAGCAGCTCCCTAAATGAAAAACTGTTTTTT. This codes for CASSSLNEKLFF.

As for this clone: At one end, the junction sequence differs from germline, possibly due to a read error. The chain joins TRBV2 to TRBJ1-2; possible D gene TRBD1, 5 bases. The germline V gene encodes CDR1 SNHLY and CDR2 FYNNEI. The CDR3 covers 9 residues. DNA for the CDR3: TGTGCCAGCGGGGGGGACGCCTACTTC. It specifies CASGGDAYF. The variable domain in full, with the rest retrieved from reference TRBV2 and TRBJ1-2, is EPEVTQTPSHQVTQMGQEVILRCVPISNHLYFYWYRQILGQKVEFLVSFYNNEISEKSEIFDDQFSVERPDGSNFTLKIRSTKLEDSAMYFCASGGDAYFGSGTRLTVV.

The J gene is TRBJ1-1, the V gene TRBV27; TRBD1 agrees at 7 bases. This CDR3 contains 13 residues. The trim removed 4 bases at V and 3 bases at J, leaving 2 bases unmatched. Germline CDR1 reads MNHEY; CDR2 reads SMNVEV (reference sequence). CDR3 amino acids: CASSSRGYTEAFF. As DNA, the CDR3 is TGTGCCAGCAGTTCCAGGGGGTACACTGAAGCTTTCTTT.

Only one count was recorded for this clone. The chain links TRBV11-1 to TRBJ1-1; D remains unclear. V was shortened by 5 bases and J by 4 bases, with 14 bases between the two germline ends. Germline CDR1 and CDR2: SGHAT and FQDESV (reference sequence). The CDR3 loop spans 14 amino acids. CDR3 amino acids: CASSKTRGSTEAFF. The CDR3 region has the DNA TGTGCCAGCAGCAAGACTCGGGGTTCCACTGAAGCTTTCTTT.

CDR3 bases: TGCGCCAGCAGCTTGGCGATGGTAGACTACGAGCAGTACTTC. Amino acids: CASSLAMVDYEQYF. The rearrangement links TRBV5-1 to TRBJ2-7; D not certain. Germline values: CDR1 SGHRS, CDR2 YFSETQ. This CDR3 region has 14 residues. V was cut by 0 bases and J by 3 bases, with 10 bases left in between.

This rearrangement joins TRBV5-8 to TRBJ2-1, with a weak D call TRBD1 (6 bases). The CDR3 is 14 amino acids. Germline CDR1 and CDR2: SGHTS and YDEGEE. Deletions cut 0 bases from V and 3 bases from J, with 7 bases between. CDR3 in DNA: TGTGCCAGCAGCTTGGGGGGGCTCTACAATGAGCAGTTCTTC. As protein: CASSLGGLYNEQFF.

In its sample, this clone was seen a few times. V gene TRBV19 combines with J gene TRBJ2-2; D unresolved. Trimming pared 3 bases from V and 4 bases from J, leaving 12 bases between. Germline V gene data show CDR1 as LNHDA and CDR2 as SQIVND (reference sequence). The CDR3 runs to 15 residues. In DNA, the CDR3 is TGTGCCAGTAGTATTCCGAGAGGAGTCACCGGGGAGCTGTTTTTT. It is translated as CASSIPRGVTGELFF.

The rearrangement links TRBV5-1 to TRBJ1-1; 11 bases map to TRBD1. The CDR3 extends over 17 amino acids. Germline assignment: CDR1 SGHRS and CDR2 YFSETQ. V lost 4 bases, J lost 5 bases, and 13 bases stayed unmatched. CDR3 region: CASSGYGQGARGTEAFF. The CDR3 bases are TGCGCCAGCAGCGGCTATGGACAGGGGGCGCGTGGGACTGAAGCTTTCTTT.

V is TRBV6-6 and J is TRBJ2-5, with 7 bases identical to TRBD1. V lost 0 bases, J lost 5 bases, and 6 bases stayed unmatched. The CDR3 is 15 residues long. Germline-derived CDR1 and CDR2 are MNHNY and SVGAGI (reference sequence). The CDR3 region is CASSYSLGGEETQYF. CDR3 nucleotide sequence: TGTGCCAGCAGTTACTCGCTAGGGGGCGAGGAGACCCAGTACTTC.